The 2 T cell receptor beta chains reported below all come from one sample, sequenced in a study of cytomegalovirus exposure and HLA in healthy donors. PCR involved 60 Vbeta and 13 Jbeta primers. Sequencing was performed with immunoSEQ multiplex PCR; in TCRdb, only in-frame clones are kept and a portion is missing. The repertoire has about 150,000 clones, 60% to 75% of them found once; the top ten carry 2.5% to 3%. Sequencing was carried out using PBMCs. Receptors were obtained from a man aged 18 to 29 in good health and CMV-seronegative.

The gene calls are TRBV18 and TRBJ1-2; TRBD1 matches 8 bases. The CDR3 extends over 15 amino acids. J gave up 4 bases and V 6 bases, and 10 bases lay outside the gene matches. CDR1 and CDR2 (germline): KGHSH, LQKENI. Written as DNA, the CDR3 is TGTGCCAGCTCGTGGACAGGGCGAGTTAGCTATGGCTACACCTTC. As protein: CASSWTGRVSYGYTF.

CDR3 protein: CASSVGGGGYEQYF. CDR3 DNA: TGTGCCAGCAGCGTAGGCGGGGGGGGGTACGAGCAGTACTTC. The gene calls are TRBV9 and TRBJ2-7, with 9 bases aligning to TRBD2. The CDR3 has 14 amino acids. The V segment lost 0 bases and the J segment 4 bases; nucleotides outside the gene matches: 2. Germline V CDR1 and CDR2: SGDLS, YYNGEE.